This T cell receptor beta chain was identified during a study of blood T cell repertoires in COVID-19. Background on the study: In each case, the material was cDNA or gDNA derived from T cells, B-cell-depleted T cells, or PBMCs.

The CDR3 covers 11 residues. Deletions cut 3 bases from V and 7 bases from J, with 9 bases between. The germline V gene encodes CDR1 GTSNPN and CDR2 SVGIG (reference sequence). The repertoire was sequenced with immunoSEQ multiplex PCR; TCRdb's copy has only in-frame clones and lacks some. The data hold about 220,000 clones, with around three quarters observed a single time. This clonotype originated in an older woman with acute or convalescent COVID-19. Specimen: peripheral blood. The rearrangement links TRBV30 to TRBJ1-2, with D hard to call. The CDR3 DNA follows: TGTGCCTGGAGGGGAGCGTCTGGCTACACCTTC. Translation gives CAWRGASGYTF.